The 9 T cell receptor beta chains given below trace back to one sample, sequenced in a study of blood T cell repertoires in COVID-19. The protocol was immunoSEQ multiplex PCR, while the TCRdb copy is restricted to in-frame clones and leaves out a portion. In the table there are about 150,000 clones, approximately 88% of which are singletons. Sequenced input: peripheral blood. These receptors originate from a man aged 55 to 70 with active or convalescent COVID-19.

The chain recombines TRBV6-2 or TRBV6-3 with TRBJ2-1; 13 positions agree with TRBD2. Germline CDR1 reads MNHEY; CDR2 reads SVGEGT. V dropped 2 bases and J dropped 0; count of bases not matched to a gene: 7. The CDR3 extends over 19 amino acids. The CDR3 DNA follows: TGTGCCAGCAGTTACGACCGACTAGCGGGAGGCAGCTCCTACAATGAGCAGTTCTTC. As protein: CASSYDRLAGGSSYNEQFF.

Regarding this clone: The same CDR3 is also encoded by other DNA sequences in this sample. The rearrangement links TRBV5-1 to TRBJ1-2, with a tentative D call TRBD1 (5 bases). The V end lost 2 bases, the J end lost 8 bases, and 10 bases lay between the germline ends. Germline-derived CDR1 and CDR2 are SGHRS and YFSETQ. The CDR3 covers 12 residues. The CDR3: CASSLQGEGYTF. The CDR3 DNA reads TGCGCCAGCAGCTTACAAGGGGAAGGCTACACCTTC.

The rearrangement uses TRBV7-9 and TRBJ1-2; D possibly corresponds to TRBD1 (6 bases). V lost 5 bases to trimming and J lost 1 base, with 8 bases between them. In germline, CDR1 is SEHNR, CDR2 FQNEAQ (reference sequence). This CDR3 has 13 amino acids. Here the CDR3 reads CASSRTVNYGYTF. The CDR3 nucleotides read TGTGCCAGCAGCCGGACAGTTAACTATGGCTACACCTTC.

The rearrangement uses TRBV7-2 and TRBJ2-1; D gene uncertain. Per the germline V gene, CDR1 is SGHTA and CDR2 is FQGNSA. Trimming pared 2 bases from V and 0 bases from J, leaving 8 bases between. The CDR3 has 15 residues. The CDR3 bases are TGTGCCAGCAGCTTAAAGCCGAACTCCTACAATGAGCAGTTCTTC. This translates into CASSLKPNSYNEQFF.

The chain carries TRBV7-3 and TRBJ2-3, with 9 positions matching TRBD1. CDR3 length: 15 residues. V trimming: 3 bases; J trimming: 3 bases; junction bases outside the gene matches: 4. Germline CDR1 reads SGHTA; CDR2 reads FQGTGA. In DNA form, the CDR3 reads TGTGCCAGCAGCTTGGGACAGGGCCAAACAGATACGCAGTATTTT. Protein sequence: CASSLGQGQTDTQYF.

The genes are TRBV9 and TRBJ2-7; 8 nucleotides align to TRBD1. With 0 bases clipped from V and 6 bases from J, the junction kept 11 bases outside the gene matches. CDR3 length: 16 residues. CDR1 and CDR2 from the germline V gene are SGDLS and YYNGEE. Written as DNA, the CDR3 is TGTGCCAGCAGCGTAGCTTCAGGTCCCAGGGGGCGCGAGCAGTACTTC. Translated: CASSVASGPRGREQYF.

CDR3 sequence (DNA): TGTGCCAGTAGTCGGGGGGGACCTTTCTACAATGAGCAGTTCTTC. This encodes CASSRGGPFYNEQFF. V is TRBV19 and J is TRBJ2-1; 8 bases are shared with TRBD2. J lost 3 bases, V lost 5 bases, and 6 bases had no gene match. Germline V gene data show CDR1 as LNHDA and CDR2 as SQIVND (reference sequence). The CDR3 has 15 residues.

The chain combines TRBV4-1 with TRBJ2-5, with TRBD1 as a possible D gene (6 bases). Germline lookup yields CDR1 MGHRA and CDR2 YSYEKL. V lost 0 bases and J lost 5, with 16 bases in between. CDR3 length: 16 residues. CDR3 coding DNA: TGCGCCAGCAGCCAAGATGGGGCAGGGGTTACGGAGACCCAGTACTTC. Translating gives CASSQDGAGVTETQYF.

The chain links TRBV30 to TRBJ1-2, with 7 bases matching TRBD1. Germline CDR1 GTSNPN, CDR2 SVGIG (reference sequence). J gave up 3 bases and V 1 base, and 14 bases lay outside the gene matches. The length of the CDR3 is 17 residues. The CDR3 reads CAWSAPVLLRGYYGYTF. CDR3 nucleotides: TGTGCCTGGAGTGCCCCCGTCCTCCTCAGGGGGTACTATGGCTACACCTTC.